These 14 T cell receptor beta chains were all obtained from the same sample, sequenced in a study of regulatory T cells in long-lasting Graves disease. Arm-PCR with iRepertoire HTBI primers amplified the CDR3 regions for these TCR beta libraries. MiXCR, applied by TCRdb to the multiplex PCR reads, yields one record per CDR3 protein. The table shows about 210,000 distinct CDR3 sequences, with roughly 19% occurring only once. The time point is: newly diagnosed GD, antithyroid drugs for less than 3 months. Construction of the TCR library relied on RNA isolated from PBMCs. This sample also belongs to another study, concerning T cells in Graves' hyperthyroidism and ophthalmopathy.

The sequenced sample was peripheral blood mononuclear cells (PBMCs), obtained at new diagnosis, from a patient treated with antithyroid drugs. Receptor source: a woman aged 25-40 years with Graves disease.

This clonotype was counted at least ten times. The chain recombines TRBV6-5 with TRBJ1-6; 8 bases line up with TRBD1. Germline V lookup: CDR1 MNHEY, CDR2 SVGAGI. The CDR3 runs 16 residues. Losses at the gene ends were 4 bases for V and 6 bases for J; bases not matched to a gene: 8. In DNA, the CDR3 is TGTGCCAGCAGTTCCGCCGGGACAGGACCTAATTCACCCCTCCACTTT. Its translation is CASSSAGTGPNSPLHF.

This clonotype was seen ten or more times. The J gene is TRBJ1-5, the V gene TRBV6-2 or TRBV6-3; D possibly corresponds to TRBD1 (6 bases). The V end lost 8 bases, the J end lost 4 bases, and 18 bases lay between the germline ends. CDR3 length equals 15 residues. Germline assignment: CDR1 MNHEY and CDR2 SVGEGT. In nucleotides, the CDR3 is TGTGCCAGCCAAGGGGGGGGGCGGACAAATCAGCCCCAGCATTTT. It is translated as CASQGGGRTNQPQHF.

Details on this clonotype: It differs at one base from a far larger clone, so likely a read error. J is TRBJ2-5 and V is TRBV6-2 or TRBV6-3; D uncertain. Germline V gene sequence: CDR1 MNHEY, CDR2 SVGEGT. V gave up 6 bases and J gave up 7 bases, with 12 bases separating them. This CDR3 comprises 12 residues. This chain's CDR3 is CASRGPFGTQYF. Here the CDR3 DNA reads TGTGCCAGCAGAGGGCCGTTTGGGACCCAGTACTTC.

This clonotype was counted at least ten times. J is TRBJ1-1 and V is TRBV2; D uncertain. This CDR3 has 16 amino acids. The germline V and J ends were trimmed by 3 bases and 0 bases, with 14 bases remaining between them. Germline V gene sequence: CDR1 SNHLY, CDR2 FYNNEI. The CDR3 loop reads CASSDSDAGMNTEAFF. For the CDR3, the DNA is TGTGCCAGCAGTGATTCGGACGCCGGGATGAACACTGAAGCTTTCTTT.

Details on this clonotype: It may be a read error: a sequence one base away is much more abundant. The chain couples TRBV7-2 to TRBJ2-1; D gene ambiguous. CDR1 is SGHTA, CDR2 FQGNSA, per germline. The CDR3 loop spans 15 amino acids. The CDR3 region is CASNPRLEQGNEQCF. CDR3 sequence (DNA): TGTGCCAGCAACCCCCGACTTGAGCAAGGGAATGAGCAGTGCTTC.

This clonotype was seen at least ten times. The chain links TRBV28 to TRBJ1-6; D is unresolved. Trimming took 4 bases from V and 5 from J, leaving 12 bases between them. The germline CDR1 and CDR2 sequences are MDHEN and SYDVKM. The CDR3 has 15 residues. Written as DNA, the CDR3 is TGTGCCAGCAGTTCCCCGACACGGAATAATTCACCCCTCCACTTT. Its protein is CASSSPTRNNSPLHF.

This clonotype was picked up many times. J is TRBJ2-2 and V is TRBV9; D possibly matches TRBD1 or TRBD2 (6 bases each). The CDR3 consists of 17 residues. V lost 0 bases and J 4 bases, leaving 16 bases between the germline ends. Germline V gene data show CDR1 as SGDLS and CDR2 as YYNGEE. The CDR3 DNA follows: TGTGCCAGCAGCGTAGCCTCTAGGGGGGCAAGCACCGGGGAGCTGTTTTTT. Its translation: CASSVASRGASTGELFF.

This clonotype was counted ten times or more. CDR3 amino acids: CSARDVRGLNTEAFF. The CDR3 nucleotides read TGCAGTGCTAGAGATGTCAGGGGTTTGAACACTGAAGCTTTCTTT. The chain joins TRBV20-1 to TRBJ1-1, with D maybe TRBD1 (6 bases). Germline assignment: CDR1 DFQATT and CDR2 SNEGSKA (reference sequence). The CDR3 consists of 15 residues. The V end was cut by 0 bases, the J end by 0 bases, with 11 bases between.

In this sample, this clonotype turned up many times. The genes are TRBV19 and TRBJ1-1; maybe TRBD1 (5 bases). Trimming shortened V by 6 bases and J by 3 bases, and 17 bases separated the two germline ends. Germline lookup yields CDR1 LNHDA and CDR2 SQIVND (reference sequence). The length of the CDR3 is 15 residues. Here the CDR3 DNA reads TGTGCCAGTAGCTCTATACCGGGACGAGACACTGAAGCTTTCTTT. Protein product: CASSSIPGRDTEAFF.

Ten or more counts support this clonotype. V gene TRBV20-1 combines with J gene TRBJ2-7; perhaps D is TRBD1 or TRBD2 (5 bases each). Germline V gives CDR1 DFQATT, CDR2 SNEGSKA (reference sequence). CDR3 length: 15 amino acids. The CDR3 DNA sequence: TGCAGGGCAGCTAGGGGAGCCGACAGCCGGAACGTGCAGTACTTC. Its translation is CRAARGADSRNVQYF.

This clonotype was counted many times. The chain is built from TRBV19 and TRBJ1-6; a possible D gene is TRBD1 (5 bases). In germline, CDR1 is LNHDA, CDR2 SQIVND (reference sequence). Trimming removed 7 bases at V and 2 bases at J, with 9 bases between. The CDR3 length is 14 residues. CDR3 DNA: TGTGCCAGTAAGAGGGGCCCCTATAATTCACCCCTCCACTTT. Translated: CASKRGPYNSPLHF.

This clonotype was recorded a few times. The J gene is TRBJ1-6, the V gene TRBV7-3; D is uncertain. CDR3 length equals 14 residues. CDR1 and CDR2 (germline): SGHTA, FQGTGA. The V gene lost 4 bases and the J gene lost 7 bases, with 11 bases spanning the gap. The CDR3 protein is CASSSDTRNSPLHF. The CDR3 DNA sequence: TGTGCCAGCAGCTCCGACACGCGCAATTCACCCCTCCACTTT.

As concerns this clonotype: With a much larger clone just one base away, this may be a read error. The chain employs TRBV19 and TRBJ1-5; possibly TRBD1 for D (5 bases). Germline V gene data show CDR1 as LNHDA and CDR2 as SQIVND (reference sequence). This CDR3 has 15 amino acids. In nucleotides, the CDR3 is TGTGCCAGTAGTATAGACGGATCTGGGGGTCAGCCCCAGAATTTT. This gives the protein CASSIDGSGGQPQNF.

At least ten counts were recorded for this clonotype. The chain recombines TRBV15 with TRBJ1-2, with D unresolved. CDR1 and CDR2 from the germline V gene are LNHNV and YYDKDF (reference sequence). CDR3 length: 16 residues. V gave up 0 bases and J gave up 0 bases, with 11 bases separating them. The CDR3: CATSRELTDSNYGYTF. The CDR3 DNA reads TGTGCCACCAGCAGAGAGCTAACGGACTCTAACTATGGCTACACCTTC.